A single sample gave rise to the 10 T cell receptor beta chains below, sequenced in a study of blood T cells in healthy people across ages. A second PCR of about 6 to 11 cycles used a sample-barcoded 5' primer and a J-beta primer mix. TCRdb reprocessed the 5' RACE reads with MiXCR, giving one entry per CDR3 protein. There are under 800,000 distinct CDR3 sequences in the sample; under 25% occur only once, and roughly 3.4% lies in the top ten. Sequences were obtained from blood. The receptors here all came from a man between 65 and 85 years old in good health.

The genes are TRBV19 and TRBJ2-5, with a tentative D call TRBD2 (5 bases). The last part of the DNA fits TRBJ2-1 better; the J call may be wrong. The CDR3 consists of 13 residues. Germline V CDR1 and CDR2: LNHDA, SQIVND (reference sequence). In DNA form, the CDR3 reads TGTGCCAGTAGTGCGACTACGGTCGGTGAGCAGTTCTTC. Protein: CASSATTVGEQFF.

J is TRBJ2-1 and V is TRBV7-9; TRBD1 agrees at 9 bases. V lost 5 bases, J lost 6 bases, and 11 bases stayed unmatched. This CDR3 is built from 16 residues. Germline V gene lookup returns CDR1 SEHNR and CDR2 FQNEAQ (reference sequence). This CDR3 is CASSPPVQGALNEQFF. CDR3 sequence (DNA): TGTGCCAGCAGCCCCCCGGTACAGGGGGCCCTCAATGAGCAGTTCTTC.

This clonotype has just a few counts. The chain has TRBV20-1 and TRBJ1-2, with 11 bases fitting TRBD1. CDR1 is DFQATT, CDR2 SNEGSKA, per germline (reference sequence). There are 14 residues in the CDR3. V trimming: 3 bases; J trimming: 8 bases; junction bases outside the gene matches: 8. The CDR3 reads CSARAGTGGKGYTF. Here the CDR3 DNA reads TGCAGTGCTAGGGCAGGGACAGGGGGAAAAGGCTACACCTTC.

The rearrangement joins TRBV4-2 to TRBJ1-2; D unresolved. Germline V gene data show CDR1 as LGHNA and CDR2 as YNFKEQ. The germline V and J ends were trimmed by 5 bases and 7 bases, with 8 bases remaining between them. This CDR3 contains 11 residues. CDR3 nucleotide sequence: TGTGCCAGCAGCGTCGGGTCTGGCTACACCTTC. Protein: CASSVGSGYTF.

The V and J genes are TRBV21-1 and TRBJ1-5. TRBV21-1 is a recognized pseudogene. The CDR3 consists of 14 residues. CDR3 protein: CASSKERGNQPQHF. DNA for the CDR3: TGTGCCAGCAGCAAAGAAAGAGGCAATCAGCCCCAGCATTTT.

In its sample, this clonotype was seen a few times. V usage is TRBV20-1 and J usage is TRBJ2-5, with TRBD2 identical over 10 bases. J lost 3 bases, V lost 2 bases, and 6 bases had no gene match. In germline, CDR1 is DFQATT, CDR2 SNEGSKA (reference sequence). The CDR3 sequence is 15 residues long. The CDR3 here is CSARRASGSKETQYF. CDR3 nucleotide sequence: TGCAGTGCTAGACGCGCTAGCGGGAGTAAAGAGACCCAGTACTTC.

This clonotype was recorded a few times. The chain combines TRBV10-3 with TRBJ2-5; 11 nucleotides line up with TRBD1. The junction had 5 bases not matched to a gene; V was cut back by 10 bases and J by 4 bases. Germline V lookup: CDR1 ENHRY, CDR2 SYGVKD. CDR3 length equals 13 residues. The CDR3 loop is CATWTGGGETQYF. In DNA form, the CDR3 reads TGTGCCACCTGGACAGGGGGCGGAGAGACCCAGTACTTC.

This clonotype appeared a few times. The V gene is TRBV11-2, the J gene TRBJ1-4; D gene ambiguous. Between the trimmed V and J ends, which lost 0 bases and 8 bases, there was a span of 13 bases. Looked up from germline, CDR1 is SGHAT and CDR2 is FQNNGV. There are 15 residues in the CDR3. CDR3 DNA: TGTGCCAGCAGCTTAGATGGTCAGAGAGGGGAAAAACTGTTTTTT. The encoded protein is CASSLDGQRGEKLFF.

V is TRBV25-1 and J is TRBJ1-5, with no clear D. Germline CDR1 is MGHDK and CDR2 is SYGVNS. The CDR3 has 14 amino acids. Deletions cut 3 bases from V and 9 bases from J, with 15 bases between. CDR3 nucleotides: TGTGCCAGCAGTGACCCCGGGAGTGAGCGGCCCCAGCATTTT. This encodes CASSDPGSERPQHF.

J is TRBJ2-7 and V is TRBV6-5, with D perhaps matching TRBD1 or TRBD2 (5 bases each). The CDR3 consists of 14 residues. Trimming removed 5 bases from V and 2 bases from J, with 13 bases in between. The germline V gene has CDR1 MNHEY and CDR2 SVGAGI. The CDR3 DNA reads TGTGCCAGCAGTAGCCGGGACGTAGCCTACGAGCAGTACTTC. Translation gives CASSSRDVAYEQYF.